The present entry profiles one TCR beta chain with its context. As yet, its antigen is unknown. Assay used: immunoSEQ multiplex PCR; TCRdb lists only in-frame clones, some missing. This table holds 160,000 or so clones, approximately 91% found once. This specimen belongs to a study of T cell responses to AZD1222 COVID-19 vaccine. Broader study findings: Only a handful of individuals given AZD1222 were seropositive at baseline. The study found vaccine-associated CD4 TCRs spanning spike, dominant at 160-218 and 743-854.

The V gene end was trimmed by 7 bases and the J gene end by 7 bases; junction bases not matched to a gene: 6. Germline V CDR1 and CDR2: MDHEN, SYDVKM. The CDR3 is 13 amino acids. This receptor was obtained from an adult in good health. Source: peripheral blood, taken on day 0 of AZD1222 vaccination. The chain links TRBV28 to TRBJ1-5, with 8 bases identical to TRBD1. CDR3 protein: CASNRQGTQPQHF. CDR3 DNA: TGTGCCAGCAACCGACAGGGGACCCAGCCCCAGCATTTT.